A single sample is the source of the 24 T cell receptor beta chains below, sequenced in a study of OX40 agonist ivuxolimab in advanced cancers. The method was immunoSEQ multiplex PCR; TCRdb's version includes in-frame clones alone and lacks a portion of them. This table has 65,000 to 95,000 clones, nearly 90% appearing once. The source material was CD4+ or CD8+ T cells sorted from blood, sampled in a trial of the OX40 agonist ivuxolimab. The receptors shown here come from an adult with an advanced solid tumor such as melanoma, head and neck, liver or kidney cancer.

V is TRBV27 and J is TRBJ2-1; 10 nucleotides match TRBD2. V lost 2 bases and J lost 9; bases outside the gene matches: 10. The CDR3 covers 16 residues. In germline, CDR1 is MNHEY, CDR2 SMNVEV (reference sequence). The CDR3 loop reads CASSLGHSGRAREQFF. The CDR3 nucleotides read TGTGCCAGCAGTTTAGGGCACAGCGGGAGGGCCCGTGAGCAGTTCTTC.

Comment on this clone: The junction departs from germline at one end; a sequencing error may be responsible. Additional DNA sequences in this sample encode the identical CDR3. The V and J genes are TRBV5-1 and TRBJ2-1, with D possibly TRBD2 on 5 matching bases. The germline V gene has CDR1 SGHRS and CDR2 YFSETQ. This CDR3 contains 15 residues. CDR3 in DNA: TGCGCTAGCAGCCTGCTAGCAATAGGCTACAATGAGCAGTTCTTC. Translation gives CASSLLAIGYNEQFF.

The J gene is TRBJ2-5, the V gene TRBV6-5, with D perhaps TRBD1 (6 bases). Trimming cost V 2 bases and J 4 bases, with 8 bases left between them. This CDR3 has 13 amino acids. Germline CDR1 reads MNHEY; CDR2 reads SVGAGI. CDR3 sequence: CASSYHRAETQYF. For the CDR3, the DNA is TGTGCCAGCAGTTACCACAGGGCAGAGACCCAGTACTTC.

The genes are TRBV6-1 and TRBJ2-1, with D perhaps assigned TRBD1 or TRBD2 (5 bases each). Trimming left V 10 bases short and J 3 bases short, with 10 bases between. This CDR3 is built from 12 residues. From germline, CDR1 is MNHNS and CDR2 SASEGT. CDR3 region: CATRGYYNEQFF. Here the CDR3 DNA reads TGTGCCACCCGGGGCTACTACAATGAGCAGTTCTTC.

The gene calls are TRBV12-5 and TRBJ2-5; no reliable D call. Trimming took 1 base from V and 7 from J, leaving 7 bases between them. Germline CDR1 reads LGHNT; CDR2 reads FRNRAP. The CDR3 runs 12 residues. The CDR3 coding sequence is TGTGCTAGTGGTTTGGGACCGGCGACCCAGTACTTC. Amino acid sequence: CASGLGPATQYF.

V and J are TRBV29-1 and TRBJ2-5; D is perhaps TRBD1 (5 bases). V lost 3 bases and J lost 2, with 10 bases in between. The CDR3 has 13 residues. The germline V gene encodes CDR1 SQVTM and CDR2 ANQGSEA. CDR3 protein: CSVDPGPQETQYF. The CDR3 DNA reads TGCAGCGTTGACCCAGGGCCTCAAGAGACCCAGTACTTC.

V is TRBV4-1 and J is TRBJ1-4; TRBD1 matches 10 bases. The CDR3 runs 17 residues. Germline CDR1 and CDR2: MGHRA and YSYEKL. Germline trimming cut 4 bases from V and 3 bases from J; bases unmatched to any gene: 8. The CDR3 region has the DNA TGCGCCAGCAGCCGAACCGACAGGGGGCAAGCTAATGAAAAACTGTTTTTT. The encoded protein is CASSRTDRGQANEKLFF.

Written as DNA, the CDR3 is TGCGCCAGCAGCTTGGTCGGCGGGTTGTATGGCTACACCTTC. Protein sequence: CASSLVGGLYGYTF. The chain links TRBV5-1 to TRBJ1-2; D is unclear. This CDR3 spans 14 amino acids. Trimming shortened V by 0 bases and J by 5 bases, and 11 bases separated the two germline ends. The germline V gene has CDR1 SGHRS and CDR2 YFSETQ.

The genes are TRBV27 and TRBJ1-2, with D possibly TRBD1 on 5 matching bases. CDR1 is MNHEY and CDR2 is SMNVEV in the germline V gene (reference sequence). The CDR3 is 14 residues long. V lost 8 bases, J lost 5 bases, and 18 bases lay in between. CDR3 protein: CASGRDFAVYGYTF. In nucleotides, the CDR3 is TGTGCCAGCGGGCGGGACTTCGCCGTTTATGGCTACACCTTC.

The V call is TRBV4-1, the J call TRBJ2-3, with 10 nucleotides matching TRBD2. The CDR3 spans 15 residues. Trimming cost V 6 bases and J 5 bases; bases outside gene matches: 8. From germline, CDR1 is MGHRA and CDR2 YSYEKL. The CDR3 DNA reads TGCGCCAGCAGGGGGACTAGCGTGCTAAGAGATACGCAGTATTTT. Protein: CASRGTSVLRDTQYF.

This clone turned up a few times. The chain carries TRBV15 and TRBJ1-1, with D possibly TRBD1 on 5 matching bases. In germline, CDR1 is LNHNV, CDR2 YYDKDF (reference sequence). V shed 5 bases and J shed 10 bases, with 14 bases lying between them. The CDR3 runs 12 residues. The CDR3 DNA reads as TGTGCCACCAGCCCGGGGCAGAGGGTAGCTTTCTTT. Protein: CATSPGQRVAFF.

This clone was counted a few times. This chain links TRBV9 with TRBJ1-4; D gene uncertain. Germline-derived CDR1 and CDR2 are SGDLS and YYNGEE. Trimming stripped 2 bases from V and 5 bases from J, with 10 bases between. CDR3 length equals 14 residues. The CDR3 sequence is CASSVGNKNEKLFF. In DNA, the CDR3 is TGTGCCAGCAGCGTTGGGAATAAAAATGAAAAACTGTTTTTT.

The chain joins TRBV4-2 to TRBJ2-1; the D gene is possibly TRBD1 (6 bases). Germline V gene lookup returns CDR1 LGHNA and CDR2 YNFKEQ. The CDR3 sequence is 14 residues long. Trimming pared 4 bases from V and 6 bases from J, leaving 13 bases between. The CDR3: CASSRGTGFNEQFF. CDR3 nucleotides: TGTGCCAGCAGCCGAGGAACAGGGTTCAATGAGCAGTTCTTC.

The V gene is TRBV4-3, the J gene TRBJ2-7; tentative D call: TRBD1 (5 bases). V was pared by 1 base and J by 0 bases, with 10 bases between. Per germline, CDR1 LGHNA and CDR2 YSLEER. The length of the CDR3 is 15 residues. The CDR3 DNA reads as TGCGCCAGCAGCCAAGCCTGGCAGGGCTCCTACGAGCAGTACTTC. This gives the protein CASSQAWQGSYEQYF.

This chain joins TRBV27 and TRBJ1-5, with TRBD1 as a possible D gene (5 bases). Germline V gene data show CDR1 as MNHEY and CDR2 as SMNVEV (reference sequence). Trimming pared 4 bases from V and 1 base from J, leaving 11 bases between. The CDR3 length is 15 residues. The DNA of the CDR3 is TGTGCCAGCAGTTCGACCCGGGACAGCAATCAGCCCCAGCATTTT. Encoded protein: CASSSTRDSNQPQHF.

The V call is TRBV5-1, the J call TRBJ1-1; D is possibly TRBD1 (5 bases). The CDR3 is 14 residues long. V lost 4 bases, J lost 3 bases, and 13 bases lay in between. In germline, CDR1 is SGHRS, CDR2 YFSETQ. The CDR3 nucleotides are TGCGCCAGCAGCGAAGGGGCCGGGTACACTGAAGCTTTCTTT. It translates to CASSEGAGYTEAFF.

The V gene is TRBV15, the J gene TRBJ2-5, with D maybe TRBD1 (6 bases). Germline V gene lookup returns CDR1 LNHNV and CDR2 YYDKDF (reference sequence). Trimming removed 1 base from V and 4 bases from J, with 10 bases in between. This CDR3 has 14 residues. The CDR3 protein is CATSRVGGSETQYF. The CDR3 nucleotides are TGTGCCACCAGCAGAGTAGGGGGATCAGAGACCCAGTACTTC.

This sequence joins TRBV10-3 and TRBJ1-2, with 11 bases that match TRBD1. Per germline, CDR1 ENHRY and CDR2 SYGVKD. Unmatched junction bases numbered 6, after V lost 4 bases and J lost 8 bases. The CDR3 is made up of 14 amino acids. The CDR3 DNA reads as TGTGCCATCAGTGCCGGGACAGGGGGTATCGGCTACACCTTC. Protein: CAISAGTGGIGYTF.

The rearrangement links TRBV4-2 to TRBJ2-1; D call uncertain. Germline V gene data show CDR1 as LGHNA and CDR2 as YNFKEQ. The V gene lost 0 bases and the J gene lost 6 bases, with 9 bases spanning the gap. The CDR3 covers 14 residues. The CDR3 sequence: CASSQDRVSNEQFF. For the CDR3, the DNA is TGTGCCAGCAGCCAAGATAGGGTGAGCAATGAGCAGTTCTTC.

The chain recombines TRBV9 with TRBJ2-1; D ambiguous. Looked up from germline, CDR1 is SGDLS and CDR2 is YYNGEE. This CDR3 has 14 residues. Trimming removed 0 bases from V and 4 bases from J, with 8 bases in between. Written as DNA, the CDR3 is TGTGCCAGCAGCGTAGTTCATGGATACAATGAGCAGTTCTTC. It is translated as CASSVVHGYNEQFF.

This sequence joins TRBV4-3 and TRBJ1-2; maybe TRBD1 (6 bases). Trimming stripped 1 base from V and 8 bases from J, with 11 bases between. Germline lookup yields CDR1 LGHNA and CDR2 YSLEER. This CDR3 has 13 residues. DNA of the CDR3: TGCGCCAGCAGCCAAGGGGGGGCTGGCGGCTACACCTTC. Residues: CASSQGGAGGYTF.

This sequence joins TRBV4-1 and TRBJ2-1; D is perhaps TRBD2 (5 bases). V gave up 4 bases and J gave up 0 bases, with 10 bases separating them. The germline V gene has CDR1 MGHRA and CDR2 YSYEKL. This CDR3 is 15 amino acids long. The CDR3 sequence is CASSRETSSYNEQFF. The CDR3 bases are TGCGCCAGCAGCCGAGAAACTAGCTCCTACAATGAGCAGTTCTTC.

Here the CDR3 reads CASSPGPFNYGYTF. The CDR3, as DNA: TGTGCCAGCTCACCGGGACCATTTAACTATGGCTACACCTTC. J is TRBJ1-2 and V is TRBV18, with a possible D match to TRBD1 (5 bases). Germline CDR1 reads KGHSH; CDR2 reads LQKENI. Trimming stripped 3 bases from V and 1 base from J, with 9 bases between. The CDR3 covers 14 residues.

The chain uses TRBV7-8 and TRBJ1-5; D is uncertain. In germline, CDR1 is SGHVS, CDR2 FQNEAQ. This CDR3 is 15 amino acids long. Trimming removed 5 bases from V and 2 bases from J, with 13 bases in between. DNA of the CDR3: TGTGCCAGCAGCCCGAGGGTAAGGGGCAATCAGCCCCAGCATTTT. As protein: CASSPRVRGNQPQHF.